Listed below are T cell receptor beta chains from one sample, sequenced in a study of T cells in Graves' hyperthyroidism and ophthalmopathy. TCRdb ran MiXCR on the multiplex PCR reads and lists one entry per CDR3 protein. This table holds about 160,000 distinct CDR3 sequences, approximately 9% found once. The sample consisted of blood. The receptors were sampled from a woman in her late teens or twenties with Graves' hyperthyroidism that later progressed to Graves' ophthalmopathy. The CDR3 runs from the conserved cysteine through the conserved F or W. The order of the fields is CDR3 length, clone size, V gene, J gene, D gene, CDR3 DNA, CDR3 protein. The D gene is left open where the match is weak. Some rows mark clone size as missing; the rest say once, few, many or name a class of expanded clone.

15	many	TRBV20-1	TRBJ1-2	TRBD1	TGCAGTGCTACCACGATAGGGGGGACAGGGGATGGCTACACCTTC	CSATTIGGTGDGYTF
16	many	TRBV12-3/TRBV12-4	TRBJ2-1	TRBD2	TGTGCCAGCACCCCCGAGCGGCTAGCGGGGGGACTGGAGCAGTTCTTC	CASTPERLAGGLEQFF
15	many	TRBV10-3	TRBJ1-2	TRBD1	TGTGCCATCAGTCCCGGGACAGGGGATAACTATGGCTACACCTTC	CAISPGTGDNYGYTF
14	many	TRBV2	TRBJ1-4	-	TGTGCCAGCAGTACAGGGATCTCTAATGAAAAACTGTTTTTT	CASSTGISNEKLFF
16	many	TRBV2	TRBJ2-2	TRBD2	TGTGCCAGCAGTGGAACTAGCGGGAGGGTCACCGGGGAGCTGTTTTTT	CASSGTSGRVTGELFF
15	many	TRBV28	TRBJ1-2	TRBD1	TGTGCCAGCAGAGATTGGGACAGAAAAGTCTATGGCTACACCTTC	CASRDWDRKVYGYTF
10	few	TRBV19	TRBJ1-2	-	TGTGCCAGCGGCCGTTACGGCTACACCTTC	CASGRYGYTF
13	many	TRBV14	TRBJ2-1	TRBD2	TGTGCCAGCAGCCAGACTAGCGACAATGAGCAGTTCTTC	CASSQTSDNEQFF
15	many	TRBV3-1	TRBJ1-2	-	TGTGCCAGCAGCCCAACTGCAGGGGTCGACTATGGCTACACCTTC	CASSPTAGVDYGYTF
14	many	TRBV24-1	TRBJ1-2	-	TGTGCCACCAGTGATTTCCGGACTTCCTATGGCTACACCTTC	CATSDFRTSYGYTF
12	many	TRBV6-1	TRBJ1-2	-	TGTGCCAGCCAAGACACGAACTATGGCTACACCTTC	CASQDTNYGYTF
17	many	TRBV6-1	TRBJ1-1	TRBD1	TGTGCCAGCAGTGAACCCCCGGGGACAGGGATGAACACTGAAGCTTTCTTT	CASSEPPGTGMNTEAFF
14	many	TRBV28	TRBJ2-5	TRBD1	TGTGCCAGCAGTTCCATAGAGGGGGCGGAGACCCAGTACTTC	CASSSIEGAETQYF
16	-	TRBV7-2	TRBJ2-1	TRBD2	TGTGCCAGCAGCTTAGTTCTAGCGGGGGGGACCAATGAGCAGTTCTTC	CASSLVLAGGTNEQFF
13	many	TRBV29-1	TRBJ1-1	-	TGCAGCGTGGTAGCGGGCTGGAACACTGAAGCTTTCTTT	CSVVAGWNTEAFF
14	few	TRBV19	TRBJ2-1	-	TGTGCCAGTAGTATCGGCTACCCGAACAATGAGCAGTTCTTC	CASSIGYPNNEQFF
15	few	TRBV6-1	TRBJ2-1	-	TGTGCCAGCAGCCCCGGGGACTTCCCTAGAAATGAGCAGTTCTTC	CASSPGDFPRNEQFF
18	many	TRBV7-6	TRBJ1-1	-	TGTGCCAGCAGCTTAAACCCCCTCTGGAGGGGCGTGCACACTGAAGCTTTCTTT	CASSLNPLWRGVHTEAFF
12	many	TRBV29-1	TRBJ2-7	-	TGCAGCGTTTTCGGAGCTGGGTACGAGCAGTACTTC	CSVFGAGYEQYF
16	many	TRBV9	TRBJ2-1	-	TGTGCCAGCAGCGTTCGGCGAGACGGCGGGGACAATGAGCAGTTCTTC	CASSVRRDGGDNEQFF
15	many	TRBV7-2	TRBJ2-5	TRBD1	TGTGCCAGCAGTTCGGACAGGTCCTGGGAAGAGACCCAGTACTTC	CASSSDRSWEETQYF
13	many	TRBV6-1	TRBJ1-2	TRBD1	TGTGCCAGCAGTAATCAACAGGGGTATGGCTACACCTTC	CASSNQQGYGYTF
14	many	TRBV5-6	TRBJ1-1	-	TGTGCCAGCAGCTTGGAGGCAGCGAACACTGAAGCTTTCTTT	CASSLEAANTEAFF
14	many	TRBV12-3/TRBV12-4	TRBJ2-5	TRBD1	TGTGCCAGCAGACCAACAGGGGGATGGGAGACCCAGTACTTC	CASRPTGGWETQYF
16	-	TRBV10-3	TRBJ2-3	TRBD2	TGTGCCATCAGTGAGTCGGGGACTAGACTCACAGATACGCAGTATTTT	CAISESGTRLTDTQYF
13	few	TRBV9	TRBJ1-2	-	TGTGCCAGCAGTGCCGGGACGTATTATGGCTACACCTTC	CASSAGTYYGYTF
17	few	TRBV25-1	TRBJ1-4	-	TGTGCCAGCAGTGAGGGTTCACGGGGACGGTCTAATGAAAAACTGTTTTTT	CASSEGSRGRSNEKLFF
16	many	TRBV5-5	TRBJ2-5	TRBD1	TGTGCCAGCAGACGACAGGGGGCGAGAATGGAAGAGACCCAGTACTTC	CASRRQGARMEETQYF
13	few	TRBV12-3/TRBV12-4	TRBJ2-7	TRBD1	TGTGCCAGCAGTCAGGGACAGTTGTACGAGCAGTACTTC	CASSQGQLYEQYF
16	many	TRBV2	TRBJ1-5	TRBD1	TGTGCCAGCAGCGGGGGACAGGAAAATAGCAATCAGCCCCAGCATTTT	CASSGGQENSNQPQHF
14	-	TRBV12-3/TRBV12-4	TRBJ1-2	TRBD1	TGTGCCAGCAGTGACAGGGGACACAACTATGGCTACACCTTC	CASSDRGHNYGYTF
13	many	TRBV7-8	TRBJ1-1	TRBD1	TGTGCCAGCAGCCGGGACAGGGGGTTTGAAGCTTTCTTT	CASSRDRGFEAFF
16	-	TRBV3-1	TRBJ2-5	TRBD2	TGTGCCAGCAGGGCTATCAGCGGGGGGGATGAAGAGACCCAGTACTTC	CASRAISGGDEETQYF